A selection of T cell receptor beta chains follows, all from one sample in a study of human T cells and chemical hapten exposure. TCRdb independently ran MiXCR on the RACE reads; one entry per CDR3 protein. In the table there are 40,000 to 45,000 distinct CDR3 sequences, around 10% of which are singletons. The sequences come from whole blood, collected in connection with sensitization to the hapten diphenylcyclopropenone (DPC). These receptors all stem from a woman aged 40 to 49 with alopecia areata. Some clones in this sample may be carry-over from other donors' samples. CDR3s include the opening cysteine and the closing phenylalanine or tryptophan. D genes are given only for firm matches. Size is stated for part of the rows, as once, few or many counts, or as a class when the clone is expanded.

D gene	V gene	clone size	J gene	CDR3 DNA	CDR3 protein
TRBD1	TRBV6-1	many	TRBJ2-6	TGTGCCAGCAGTGAAGTAAAGGCCAACGGACAGGCGAACTCTGGGGCCAACGTCCTGACTTTC	CASSEVKANGQANSGANVLTF
.	TRBV6-1	many	TRBJ1-3	TGTGCCAGCAGTGATGACTGGATAAGGAACACCATATATTTT	CASSDDWIRNTIYF
.	TRBV7-9	many	TRBJ2-1	TGTGCCAGCAGTTATGGGGGGATGGGTAATGAGCAGTTCTTC	CASSYGGMGNEQFF
TRBD2	TRBV6-6	many	TRBJ2-7	TGTGCCAGCAGTTACTCGATGACTAGCGGGGACTACGAGCAGTACTTC	CASSYSMTSGDYEQYF
.	TRBV6-4	many	TRBJ2-4	TGTGCCAGCAGTGACGGGAAAAAAAACATTCAGTACTTC	CASSDGKKNIQYF
TRBD1	TRBV30	many	TRBJ2-7	TGTGCCTGGAGCATAGGACAGGGGGCTTACGAGCAGTACTTC	CAWSIGQGAYEQYF
TRBD2	TRBV3-1	many	TRBJ2-5	TGTGCCAGCAGCCGGGGGCCTGCGGTAGCGGGGATGAAGACCCAGTACTTC	CASSRGPAVAGMKTQYF
.	TRBV11-2	many	TRBJ2-2	TGTGCCAGCAGCTTAAGCAACACCGGGGAGCTGTTTTTT	CASSLSNTGELFF
TRBD1	TRBV7-2	.	TRBJ2-5	TGTGCCAGCAGCTTAGCCCGACAGGGGGCTGATGGAGAGACCCAGTACTTC	CASSLARQGADGETQYF
TRBD1	TRBV7-9	few	TRBJ2-6	TGTGCCAGCAGCGCGACAGGGGCAAGTGGGGCCAACGTCCTGACTTTC	CASSATGASGANVLTF
.	TRBV6-5	many	TRBJ2-5	TGTGCCAGCAGTAGACAGGGAGGACTCCAAGAGACCCAGTACTTC	CASSRQGGLQETQYF
.	TRBV2	many	TRBJ2-7	TGTGCCAGCAGTGGGGCAGGGGTCGAGCAGTACTTC	CASSGAGVEQYF
.	TRBV20-1	many	TRBJ1-4	TGCAGTGCCGGGAGGGGAGCAACTAATGAAAAACTGTTTTTT	CSAGRGATNEKLFF
.	TRBV2	.	TRBJ2-1	TGTGCCAGCAGCGGCGACAGGTACGAGCAGTTCTTC	CASSGDRYEQFF
.	TRBV7-7	many	TRBJ2-2	TGTGCCAGCAGCCCCCTGGAGGGGGGCGCGAACACCGGGGAGCTGTTTTTT	CASSPLEGGANTGELFF
TRBD1	TRBV6-6	many	TRBJ1-4	TGTGCCAGCAGTTATGCACAGGGGGAGGGAACTAATGAAAAACTGTTTTTT	CASSYAQGEGTNEKLFF
TRBD1	TRBV28	few	TRBJ2-7	TGTGCCAGCAGCCCAGGGGGTAGGGGCGAGCAGTACTTC	CASSPGGRGEQYF
TRBD1	TRBV5-1	.	TRBJ1-1	TGCGCCAGCAGCGCCGCCGGGACAGGGGATGTGAACACTGAAGCTTTCTTT	CASSAAGTGDVNTEAFF
.	TRBV7-2	few	TRBJ2-3	TGTGCCAGCAGCTTAGCGGGGGGGCCCACAGATACGCAGTATTTT	CASSLAGGPTDTQYF
TRBD1	TRBV11-2	many	TRBJ1-5	TGTGCCAGCAGCTTGGGAAGTGTCACCCAGGGGGCTAGCAATCAGCCCCAGCATTTT	CASSLGSVTQGASNQPQHF
.	TRBV24-1	.	TRBJ2-2	TGTGCCACCGCAGGCCTGACGAACACCGGGGAGCTGTTTTTT	CATAGLTNTGELFF
TRBD1	TRBV7-2	many	TRBJ1-5	TGTGCCAGCAGCTTTGTAGGGGGCGGTAATCAGCCCCAGCATTTT	CASSFVGGGNQPQHF
.	TRBV20-1	.	TRBJ1-2	TGCAGTGCTAGTATTACTGTCATGGGCTACACCTTC	CSASITVMGYTF
.	TRBV29-1	many	TRBJ2-1	TGCAGCGTTGAAGATCGTGCGGGGGCCCCTTACAATGAGCAGTTCTTC	CSVEDRAGAPYNEQFF
.	TRBV6-2/TRBV6-3	many	TRBJ1-5	TGTGCCAGCAGTTATACCCGGGACAATCAGCCCCAGCATTTT	CASSYTRDNQPQHF
TRBD1	TRBV4-1	many	TRBJ2-7	TGCGCCAGCAGCCAAGACGGGACAGTCGGATCCCAATCCGAGCAGTACTTC	CASSQDGTVGSQSEQYF
TRBD1	TRBV11-2	many	TRBJ1-1	TGTGCCAGCAGCTTAGGTCCAGGGGGCAAAGCTTTCTTT	CASSLGPGGKAFF
TRBD1	TRBV7-3	few	TRBJ2-2	TGTGCCAGCAGCTTCTCAGGGGGCACCGGGGAGCTGTTTTTT	CASSFSGGTGELFF
TRBD2	TRBV3-1	.	TRBJ2-1	TGTGCCAGCAGCCAAGGGACTAGCGTCTACAATGAGCAGTTCTTC	CASSQGTSVYNEQFF
.	TRBV12-5	many	TRBJ2-6	TGTGCTAGTGCCCAGGACAGACCCTCTGGGGCCAACGTCCTGACTTTC	CASAQDRPSGANVLTF
TRBD1	TRBV14	many	TRBJ1-6	TGTGCCAGCAGCCTACAGGGGAATTCACCCCTCCACTTT	CASSLQGNSPLHF
.	TRBV27	.	TRBJ2-3	TGTGCCAGCAGTTTTATAGGGGGGCTATCTGCAGATACGCAGTATTTT	CASSFIGGLSADTQYF
.	TRBV7-8	many	TRBJ1-2	TGTGCCAGCAGCCGAAATCCAGGGAAGGATGGCTACACCTTC	CASSRNPGKDGYTF
.	TRBV19	many	TRBJ1-2	TGTGCCAGTAATTCGGGGGGCTATGGCTACACCTTC	CASNSGGYGYTF
.	TRBV28	.	TRBJ2-5	TGTGCCAGCAGTTTCCGAGACAGGCAGTACTTC	CASSFRDRQYF
.	TRBV3-1	many	TRBJ2-3	TGTGCCAGCAGCCAATGGCAGGGAACCACAGATACGCAGTATTTT	CASSQWQGTTDTQYF
TRBD1	TRBV4-3	many	TRBJ2-3	TGCGCCAGCAGCCAGGATTCGACAGGGGCCCTAAATGTTCCTAGCACAGATACGCAGTATTTT	CASSQDSTGALNVPSTDTQYF
TRBD1	TRBV15	many	TRBJ2-2	TGTGCCACCAGCAAATCGACAGGGGTCGGGGAGCTGTTTTTT	CATSKSTGVGELFF
.	TRBV4-2	many	TRBJ2-1	TGTGCCAGCAGCCAGGGAGGGGGGGCGTGGGAGCAGTTCTTC	CASSQGGGAWEQFF
TRBD1	TRBV9	many	TRBJ1-5	TGTGCCAGCAGCGGAGGGACAGGGGATAGCAATCAGCCCCAGCATTTT	CASSGGTGDSNQPQHF
TRBD2	TRBV20-1	many	TRBJ2-2	TGCAGTGCTAGCCAAGGGACTAGTGGCACCGGGGAGCTGTTTTTT	CSASQGTSGTGELFF
.	TRBV6-2/TRBV6-3	few	TRBJ1-1	TGTGCCAGCATTGACCGTACTGAAGCTTTCTTT	CASIDRTEAFF
.	TRBV25-1	many	TRBJ1-2	TGTGCCAGCAGTAGGAACTATGGCTACACCTTC	CASSRNYGYTF
.	TRBV18	.	TRBJ1-1	TGTGCCAGCTCACCTTTCCGGGACGGCCGAGGGAGAACTGAAGCTTTCTTT	CASSPFRDGRGRTEAFF
.	TRBV12-3/TRBV12-4	many	TRBJ2-4	TGTGCCAGCAGTTCAGGGGCGGACATTCAGTACTTC	CASSSGADIQYF